A selection of T cell receptor beta chains follows, all from one sample in a study of monozygotic twins with inflammatory bowel disease. TCRdb derives one entry per CDR3 protein from the 5' RACE reads, leaving out DNA. Across 300,000 to 350,000 distinct CDR3 sequences, the top ten clones capture 2% to 2.5% of the sample. Source material: blood. The receptors here all came from a human donor with ulcerative colitis or Crohn's disease, or a healthy co-twin of an affected twin (not recorded which). CDR3s include the opening cysteine and the closing phenylalanine or tryptophan.

j_call v_call cdr3_aa
TRBJ1-2 TRBV9 CASSVSVGTEHGYTF
TRBJ1-5 TRBV7-2 CASGSWRQQPQHF
TRBJ2-7 TRBV12-3/TRBV12-4 CASSQGLAGGLSYEQYF
TRBJ2-7 TRBV3-1 CASSNIREQYF
TRBJ2-3 TRBV12-3/TRBV12-4 CASSLEGTSVDTQYF
TRBJ1-2 TRBV29-1 CSVDSGDYGYTF
TRBJ2-3 TRBV10-1 CATPKIGTGNHRYGDTQYF
TRBJ2-3 TRBV19 CASSSGGAPDTQYF
TRBJ2-2 TRBV20-1 CSAETSGAGELFF
TRBJ2-2 TRBV6-1 CASSEWWGTTTGELFF
TRBJ1-5 TRBV3-1 CASSGALNQPQHF
TRBJ1-2 TRBV18 CASSPVRLKNYGYTF
TRBJ2-3 TRBV20-1 CSAREAPSGRSTDTQYF
TRBJ1-4 TRBV7-9 CASSQAGVNEKLFF
TRBJ2-3 TRBV6-2/TRBV6-3 CASSTEGQGADTQYF
TRBJ2-5 TRBV5-1 CASRRAAQSTETQYF
TRBJ2-7 TRBV5-1 CASSLSSGGSTYEQYF
TRBJ2-7 TRBV6-2/TRBV6-3 CASSLRLESYEQYF
TRBJ2-4 TRBV20-1 CSARRTSGGSNIQYF
TRBJ2-1 TRBV3-1 CASSQDAGGGNEQFF
TRBJ2-2 TRBV5-1 CASSLPLGRTNTGELFF
TRBJ2-2 TRBV7-8 CASSQESNTGELFF
TRBJ1-6 TRBV6-2/TRBV6-3 CASSLARTNDNSPLHF
TRBJ2-1 TRBV20-1 CSAEGRERSSYNEQFF
TRBJ1-2 TRBV5-1 CASSLDTGGFGYTF
TRBJ2-7 TRBV5-1 CASSLVASGRGYEQYF
TRBJ2-7 TRBV15 CATSRGWSGGLSYEQYF
TRBJ2-3 TRBV7-8 CASSLWLAGSTDTQYF
TRBJ1-1 TRBV20-1 CSAIDRAEAFF
TRBJ1-1 TRBV7-9 CASSLSIGRGVTEAFF
TRBJ2-3 TRBV5-6 CASSLTSGGAADTQYF
TRBJ1-6 TRBV20-1 CSASSGQTNSPLHF
TRBJ2-1 TRBV7-8 CASSLGVGLGGQNEQFF
TRBJ2-7 TRBV5-1 CASSPFPDYYEQYF
TRBJ2-7 TRBV5-6 CASSFRGFLPSSYEQYF
TRBJ2-6 TRBV7-2 CASSLLVGSGANVLTF
TRBJ2-1 TRBV7-2 CASSPEGRGYYNEQFF
TRBJ1-5 TRBV12-3/TRBV12-4 CASSAGTANQPQHF
TRBJ2-2 TRBV5-1 CASRLSWGNTGELFF
TRBJ2-7 TRBV9 CASPGDDQSYEQYF
TRBJ2-7 TRBV10-2 CASSEIPGTGRDSYEQYF
TRBJ2-2 TRBV19 CASSESRGWRGNTGELFF
TRBJ2-2 TRBV27 CASSPSGHTGELFF